The source of this T cell receptor beta chain is a study of response to subunit inactivated influenza vaccine. Whole-study results and caveats: Seasonal influenza vaccination, on each occasion, was suggested by the authors to recruit few new T cells.

One entry per CDR3 protein, called by TCRdb with MiXCR from the RT-PCR reads. The sample holds under 200,000 distinct CDR3 sequences; roughly 11% are singletons and the top ten take around 12%. The CDR3 sequence is 14 residues long. Germline CDR1 SGHVS, CDR2 FNYEAQ. Germline trimming cut 8 bases from V and 6 bases from J; bases unmatched to any gene: 3. This clonotype was counted a few times. What it binds is not known. This TCR came from a man aged 50-60 years who received an inactivated influenza vaccine. The V call is TRBV7-6, the J call TRBJ2-2; 13 bases are a match to TRBD2. The sample consisted of non-naive T cells sorted from PBMCs, taken 45 days after vaccination. CDR3 bases: TGTGCCAGCGGGACTAGCGGGGCTCCCGGGGAGCTGTTTTTT. This codes for CASGTSGAPGELFF.